The 10 T cell receptor beta chains below all came from one sample that was sequenced in a study of graft-versus-host responses after intestinal transplantation. Generated by immunoSEQ multiplex PCR, the TCRdb table keeps only in-frame clones and is missing some. The repertoire has under 90,000 clones, 92% of them found once; the top ten carry approximately 0.64%. This material consisted of PBMCs, taken 98 days after intestinal transplantation. The receptors shown here come from a human patient who received an intestinal transplant, so some T cells may come from the graft donor.

This clone has just one count. V usage is TRBV6-1 and J usage is TRBJ2-7, with D possibly being TRBD1 (6 bases). The germline CDR1 and CDR2 sequences are MNHNS and SASEGT. This CDR3 is built from 13 residues. Deletions cut 8 bases from V and 3 bases from J, with 14 bases between. The CDR3 is CASSTGSRYEQYF. For the CDR3, the DNA is TGTGCCAGCTCCACAGGGTCTCGCTACGAGCAGTACTTC.

The rearrangement uses TRBV18 and TRBJ2-5; D is possibly TRBD1 or TRBD2 (5 bases each). This CDR3 is built from 15 residues. The ends were cut back, 0 bases at V and 5 bases at J, with 13 bases in the middle. Germline lookup yields CDR1 KGHSH and CDR2 LQKENI. The CDR3 protein is CASSPPSSGTETQYF. CDR3 in DNA: TGTGCCAGCTCACCACCATCCTCGGGGACGGAGACCCAGTACTTC.

In this sample, this clone turned up once. The chain is built from TRBV12-1 and TRBJ2-7; the D call TRBD2 from the table was never checked on the DNA. TRBV12-1 is shown as a pseudogene. The CDR3 totals 15 residues. Here the CDR3 DNA reads TGTGCCAGCAGCAACGCTAGCGGGATCTTGTACGAGCAGTACTTC. Protein product: CASSNASGILYEQYF.

The DNA for the CDR3 is TGTGCCAGCAGTTTATGGCTAGCGGGGGGGACTAGCACAGATACGCAGTATTTT. Amino acids: CASSLWLAGGTSTDTQYF. The chain carries TRBV28 and TRBJ2-3; 12 nucleotides line up with TRBD2. CDR3 length equals 18 residues. V was clipped by 0 bases and J by 0 bases; unmatched bases: 4. CDR1 and CDR2 (germline): MDHEN, SYDVKM.

J is TRBJ1-6 and V is TRBV14; 7 nucleotides match TRBD1. The junction had 4 bases not matched to a gene; V was cut back by 2 bases and J by 3 bases. The CDR3 totals 16 residues. Per germline, CDR1 SGHDN and CDR2 FVKESK. DNA for the CDR3: TGTGCCAGCAGCCAACACGACAGGGACTATAATTCACCCCTCCACTTT. Its translation: CASSQHDRDYNSPLHF.

CDR3: CASSSPGGEKLFF. As DNA, the CDR3 is TGTGCCAGCAGCTCCCCCGGGGGTGAAAAACTGTTTTTT. The chain uses TRBV7-3 and TRBJ1-4; the D gene is possibly TRBD1 (5 bases). CDR3 length: 13 amino acids. The V end was cut by 4 bases, the J end by 7 bases, with 10 bases between. The germline V gene encodes CDR1 SGHTA and CDR2 FQGTGA.

The chain joins TRBV5-1 to TRBJ1-1; 9 bases agree with TRBD1. CDR3 length equals 18 residues. Germline loops: CDR1 SGHRS, CDR2 YFSETQ. V shed 4 bases, J shed 4 bases, and the junction held 17 bases outside the gene matches. This CDR3 is CASSPEWIDRGVGTEAFF. The CDR3 DNA is TGCGCCAGCAGCCCAGAGTGGATTGACAGGGGGGTTGGCACTGAAGCTTTCTTT.

This chain uses TRBV2 with TRBJ2-3, with TRBD2 matching over 10 bases. Unmatched junction bases numbered 5, after V lost 11 bases and J lost 0 bases. Germline CDR1 reads SNHLY; CDR2 reads FYNNEI. This CDR3 contains 14 residues. CDR3 loop: CAGSGGASTDTQYF. The CDR3 nucleotides read TGTGCCGGGAGCGGGGGGGCGAGCACAGATACGCAGTATTTT.

The rearrangement links TRBV5-6 to TRBJ2-3, with TRBD2 matching over 9 bases. V was clipped by 4 bases and J by 3 bases; unmatched bases: 9. Per germline, CDR1 SGHDT and CDR2 YYEEEE. This CDR3 has 16 residues. CDR3 amino acids: CASSLEAGGPTDTQYF. Written as DNA, the CDR3 is TGTGCCAGCAGCCTCGAGGCGGGAGGGCCGACAGATACGCAGTATTTT.

The chain employs TRBV6-6 and TRBJ2-3; TRBD1 matches at 9 bases. The CDR3 has 14 residues. Germline V CDR1 and CDR2: MNHNY, SVGAGI (reference sequence). V lost 6 bases, J lost 6 bases, and 7 bases stayed unmatched. CDR3 nucleotide sequence: TGTGCCAGCAGACCGTCTGGACAGGGGGATACGCAGTATTTT. It encodes CASRPSGQGDTQYF.